The rows below give T cell receptor beta chains drawn from one sample of a study of blood T cell repertoires in COVID-19. The method was immunoSEQ multiplex PCR; TCRdb's version includes in-frame clones alone and lacks a portion of them. The sample consists of roughly 100,000 clones, around 90% of them appearing once. Sequenced input: peripheral blood. Receptors were obtained from a man aged 50-60 years with COVID-19, enrolled during active disease. CDR3s include the opening cysteine and the closing phenylalanine or tryptophan. Each record gives: D gene, V gene, clone size, J gene, CDR3 protein, CDR3 DNA. D genes are given only for firm matches. Size is omitted from some rows. Given values are once, few, many or a class for expanded clones.

>TRBD1|TRBV25-1|once|TRBJ1-4
CASSERTGALANEKLFF
TGTGCCAGCAGTGAAAGGACAGGGGCTTTGGCTAATGAAAAACTGTTTTTT
>TRBD1|TRBV24-1|NA|TRBJ1-5
CATADRESNQPQHF
TGTGCCACCGCTGACAGGGAAAGCAATCAGCCCCAGCATTTT
>TRBD1|TRBV7-2|NA|TRBJ1-2
CASSWTGLDGYTF
TGTGCCAGCAGCTGGACAGGGCTGGATGGCTACACCTTC
>TRBD1|TRBV18|NA|TRBJ1-1
CASSSGGFNTEAFF
TGTGCCAGCTCATCAGGGGGCTTTAACACTGAAGCTTTCTTT
>TRBD1|TRBV10-2|NA|TRBJ1-1
CASSEQGRRAEAFF
TGCGCCAGCAGCGAACAGGGGAGAAGGGCTGAAGCTTTCTTT
>NA|TRBV6-4|NA|TRBJ1-6
CASREDNSYNSPLHF
TGTGCCAGCAGGGAAGACAACTCCTATAATTCACCCCTCCACTTT
>NA|TRBV7-8|NA|TRBJ1-1
CASSPRRLGNTEAFF
TGTGCCAGCAGCCCTAGAAGGTTGGGGAACACTGAAGCTTTCTTT
>NA|TRBV4-1|few|TRBJ2-2
CASSQDSANTGELFF
TGCGCCAGCAGCCAAGACAGCGCGAACACCGGGGAGCTGTTTTTT
>NA|TRBV19|NA|TRBJ1-1
CASKPRFHLGREGTEAFF
TGTGCCAGTAAACCTCGATTCCACCTCGGCAGGGAAGGCACTGAAGCTTTCTTT
>NA|TRBV14|once|TRBJ1-2
CASSRGVLYGYTF
TGTGCCAGCAGCCGGGGAGTTCTCTATGGCTACACCTTC
>NA|TRBV4-3|NA|TRBJ1-6
CASNRAGRSNSPLHF
TGCGCCAGCAACCGGGCGGGGCGGTCGAATTCACCCCTCCACTTT
>NA|TRBV28|NA|TRBJ1-1
CASRLTGQVSTFF
TGTGCCAGCAGACTTACAGGGCAGGTTTCAACTTTCTTT
>NA|TRBV5-4|few|TRBJ1-1
CASSSRTVTGLTEAFF
TGTGCCAGCAGCTCTAGGACAGTAACTGGGCTAACTGAAGCTTTCTTT
>TRBD2|TRBV19|NA|TRBJ2-5
CASSLAGDGTQYF
TGTGCCAGTAGTCTAGCGGGGGACGGGACCCAGTACTTC
>TRBD2|TRBV7-2|NA|TRBJ2-7
CASSLRGGGNYEQYF
TGTGCCAGCAGCTTACGCGGGGGGGGGAATTACGAGCAGTACTTC